This T cell receptor (beta chain) was identified in a study of blood T cell repertoires in COVID-19. The wider study: Italy, Spain and the United States were the sources of the convalescent and acute COVID-19 samples. T cells, B-cell-depleted T cells, or PBMCs supplied cDNA or gDNA.

Per the authors' pipeline: Amplification of reference gene primers provided the estimated nucleated cell counts. Produced via immunoSEQ multiplex PCR; TCRdb's table is partial and in-frame only. That table is the source of V, J and clone size, and D and trimming were worked out from the DNA. The table records around 300,000 clones, about nine tenths of them present only once. Germline values: CDR1 MNHNY, CDR2 SVGAGI (reference sequence). V dropped 0 bases and J dropped 7; count of bases not matched to a gene: 6. The CDR3 is made up of 14 amino acids. This clone was detected once. Those enrolled in Seattle joined during active infection and were followed longitudinally afterward.

Sequencing input: peripheral blood. V gene TRBV6-6 combines with J gene TRBJ2-7; 7 bases align to TRBD2. The source is a woman aged 45-59 years with COVID-19, enrolled during active disease. The CDR3 loop is CASSYSSRGREQYF. In nucleotides, the CDR3 is TGTGCCAGCAGTTACTCATCGCGGGGGAGAGAGCAGTACTTC.